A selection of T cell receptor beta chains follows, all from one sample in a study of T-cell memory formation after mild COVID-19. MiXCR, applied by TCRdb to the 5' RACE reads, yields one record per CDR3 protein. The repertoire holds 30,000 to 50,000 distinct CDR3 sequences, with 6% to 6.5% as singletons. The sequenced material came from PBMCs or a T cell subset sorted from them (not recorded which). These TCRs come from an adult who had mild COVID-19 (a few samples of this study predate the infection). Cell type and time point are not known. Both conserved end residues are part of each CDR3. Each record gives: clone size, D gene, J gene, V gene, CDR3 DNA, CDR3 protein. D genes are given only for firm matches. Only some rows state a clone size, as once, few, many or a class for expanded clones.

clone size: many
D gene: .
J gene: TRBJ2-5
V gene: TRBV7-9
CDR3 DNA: TGTGCCAGCAGCCTAATCGAGACCCAGTACTTC
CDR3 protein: CASSLIETQYF

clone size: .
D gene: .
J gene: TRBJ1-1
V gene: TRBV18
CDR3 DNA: TGTGCCAGCTCTCAGAGGACTGAAGCTTTCTTT
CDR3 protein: CASSQRTEAFF

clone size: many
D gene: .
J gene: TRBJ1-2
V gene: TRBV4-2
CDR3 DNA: TGTGCCAGCAGCCCAAGGGAACGGCCTCATGGCTACACCTTC
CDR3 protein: CASSPRERPHGYTF

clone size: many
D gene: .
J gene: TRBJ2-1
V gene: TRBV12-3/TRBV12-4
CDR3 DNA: TGTGCCAGCAGTTTTGCGGGTCGGCAGTTCTTC
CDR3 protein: CASSFAGRQFF

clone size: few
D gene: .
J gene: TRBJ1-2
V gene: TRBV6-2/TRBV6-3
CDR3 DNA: TGTGCCAGCAGGCCCACAGGAGAGAGGTCTTATGGCTACACCTTC
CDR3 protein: CASRPTGERSYGYTF

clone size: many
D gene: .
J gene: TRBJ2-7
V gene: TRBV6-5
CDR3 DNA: TGTGCCAGCAGTTACGAAGGGGGTCGCGAGCAGTACTTC
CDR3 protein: CASSYEGGREQYF

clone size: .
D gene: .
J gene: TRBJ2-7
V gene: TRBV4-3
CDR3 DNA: TGCGCCAGCAGCCAAGATGAGCAGCGGGCCTACGAGCAGTACTTC
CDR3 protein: CASSQDEQRAYEQYF

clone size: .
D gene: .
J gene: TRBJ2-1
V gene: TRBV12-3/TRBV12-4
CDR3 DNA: TGTGCCAGCAGTTTAGGTTTTATGTCCTACAATGAGCAGTTCTTC
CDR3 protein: CASSLGFMSYNEQFF

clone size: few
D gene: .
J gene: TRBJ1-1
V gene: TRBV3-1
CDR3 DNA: TGTGCCAGCAGCCAAGTTCTAGTTAACACTGAAGCTTTCTTT
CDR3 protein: CASSQVLVNTEAFF

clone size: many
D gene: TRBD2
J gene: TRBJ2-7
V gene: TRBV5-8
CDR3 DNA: TGTGCCAGCAGCAAAGGACTAGCGACCTACTACGAGCAGTACTTC
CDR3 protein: CASSKGLATYYEQYF

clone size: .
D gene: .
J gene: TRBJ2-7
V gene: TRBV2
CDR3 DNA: TGTGCCAGCAGGCCCTCTAGCTACGAGCAGTACTTC
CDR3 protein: CASRPSSYEQYF

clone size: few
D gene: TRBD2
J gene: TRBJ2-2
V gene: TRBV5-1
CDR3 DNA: TGCGCCAGCAGCTATAGCGGGGGAAACACCGGGGAGCTGTTTTTT
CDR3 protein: CASSYSGGNTGELFF

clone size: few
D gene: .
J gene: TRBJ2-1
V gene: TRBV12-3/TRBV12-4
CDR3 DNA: TGTGCCAGCAGGGGGGGGCCCAATGAGCAGTTCTTC
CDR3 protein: CASRGGPNEQFF

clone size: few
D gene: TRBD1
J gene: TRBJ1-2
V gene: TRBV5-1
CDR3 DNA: TGCGCCAGCAGCTGGGGACAGAACGGCTACACCTTC
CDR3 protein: CASSWGQNGYTF

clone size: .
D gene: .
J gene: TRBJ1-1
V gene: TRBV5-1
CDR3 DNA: TGCGCCAGCAGCTTGGTGGGGGGGAACACTGAAGCTTTCTTT
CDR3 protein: CASSLVGGNTEAFF

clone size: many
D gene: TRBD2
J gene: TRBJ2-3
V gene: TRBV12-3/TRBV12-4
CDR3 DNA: TGTGCCAGCAGCTTAAGACTAGCTAGCACAGATACGCAGTATTTT
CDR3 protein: CASSLRLASTDTQYF

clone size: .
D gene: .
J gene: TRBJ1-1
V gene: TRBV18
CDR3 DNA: TGTGCCAGCTCACCGGGCCTCGAGGTCGGAGCTTTCTTT
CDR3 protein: CASSPGLEVGAFF

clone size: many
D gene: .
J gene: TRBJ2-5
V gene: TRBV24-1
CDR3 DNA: TGTGCCACCAGCGATAACCTTGAGACCCAGTACTTC
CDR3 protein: CATSDNLETQYF

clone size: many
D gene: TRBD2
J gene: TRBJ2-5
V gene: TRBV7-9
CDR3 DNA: TGTGCCAGCAGTTCCGCGGGGGGTCAAGAGACCCAGTACTTC
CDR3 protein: CASSSAGGQETQYF

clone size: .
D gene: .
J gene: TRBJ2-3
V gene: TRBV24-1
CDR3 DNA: TGTGCCGCTTCGAGAGGCCGAACAGATACGCAGTATTTT
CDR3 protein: CAASRGRTDTQYF

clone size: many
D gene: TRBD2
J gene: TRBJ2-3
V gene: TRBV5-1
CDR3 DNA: TGCGCCAGCAGCCCCCAACCGGGACTAGGGGTAGATACGCAGTATTTT
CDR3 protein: CASSPQPGLGVDTQYF

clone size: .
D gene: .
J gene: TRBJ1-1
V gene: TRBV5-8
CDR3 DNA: TGTGCCAGCCTTCTTTGGGGCCCGGGGCCGAACACTGAAGCTTTCTTT
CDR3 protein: CASLLWGPGPNTEAFF

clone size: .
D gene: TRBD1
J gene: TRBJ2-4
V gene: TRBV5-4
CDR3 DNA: TGTGCCAGCAGCCGGACAGGGGTCGGCAAAAACATTCAGTACTTC
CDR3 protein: CASSRTGVGKNIQYF

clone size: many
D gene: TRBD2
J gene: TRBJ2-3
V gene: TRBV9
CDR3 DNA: TGTGCCAGCAGCGTTGCGACTAGCGGGGGGCGCACAGATACGCAGTATTTT
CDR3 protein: CASSVATSGGRTDTQYF

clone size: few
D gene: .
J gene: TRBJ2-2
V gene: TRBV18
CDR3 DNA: TGTGCCAGCTCACCCGGGACATTGAACACCGGGGAGCTGTTTTTT
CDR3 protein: CASSPGTLNTGELFF

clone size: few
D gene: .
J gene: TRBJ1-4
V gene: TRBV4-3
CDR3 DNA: TGCGCCAGCAGCCAAGGAGAGGGCGAAAAACTGTTTTTT
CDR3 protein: CASSQGEGEKLFF

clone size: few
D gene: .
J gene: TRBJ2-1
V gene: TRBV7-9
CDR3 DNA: TGTGCCAGCAGCTTAGGTAGCGTTGGTGAGCAGTTCTTC
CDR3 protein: CASSLGSVGEQFF

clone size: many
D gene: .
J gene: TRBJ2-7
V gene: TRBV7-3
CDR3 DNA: TGTGCCAGCAGCTTAACTGCCGGCCAGACCTACGAGCAGTACTTC
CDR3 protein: CASSLTAGQTYEQYF

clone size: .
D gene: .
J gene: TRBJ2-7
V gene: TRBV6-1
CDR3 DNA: TGTGCCAGCAGTCGAGTCAGTGATGGGCGGTACGAGCAGTACTTC
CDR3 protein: CASSRVSDGRYEQYF

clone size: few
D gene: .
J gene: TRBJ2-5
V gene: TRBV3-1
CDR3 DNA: TGTGCCAGCAGCCAACAGCGGAAGCCTCAAGAGACCCAGTACTTC
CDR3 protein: CASSQQRKPQETQYF

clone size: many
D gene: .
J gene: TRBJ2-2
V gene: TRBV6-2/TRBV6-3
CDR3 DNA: TGTGCCAGCAGTTACGGGCCAGGACCCGGGGAGCTGTTTTTT
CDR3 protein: CASSYGPGPGELFF

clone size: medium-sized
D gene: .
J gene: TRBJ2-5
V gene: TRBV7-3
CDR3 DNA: TGTGCCAGCAGCCCCACAGGGGGCGCGGGGGGAGAGACCCAGTACTTC
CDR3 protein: CASSPTGGAGGETQYF

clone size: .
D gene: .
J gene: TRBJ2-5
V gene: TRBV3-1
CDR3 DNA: TGTGCCAGCAGCCAAGGGTGGGGGAACCAAGAGACCCAGTACTTC
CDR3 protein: CASSQGWGNQETQYF

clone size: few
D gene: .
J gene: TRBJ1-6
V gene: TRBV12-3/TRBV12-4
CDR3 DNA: TGTGCCAGCAGTCCCTGGGACTTAGCCCTCCACTTT
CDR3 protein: CASSPWDLALHF

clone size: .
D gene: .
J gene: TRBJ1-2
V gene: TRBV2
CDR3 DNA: TGTGCCAGCAGCCCCAAGCGGGGGGTTGGGGGCTACACCTTC
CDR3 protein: CASSPKRGVGGYTF

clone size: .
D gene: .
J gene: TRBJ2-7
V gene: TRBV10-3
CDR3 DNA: TGTGCCATCAGTGACGTTCGGGCCTCCTACGAGCAGTACTTC
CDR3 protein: CAISDVRASYEQYF

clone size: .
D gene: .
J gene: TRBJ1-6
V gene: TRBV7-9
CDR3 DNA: TGTGCCAGCAGCGGAGAAGGGAGCTCCTATAATTCACCCCTCCACTTT
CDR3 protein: CASSGEGSSYNSPLHF

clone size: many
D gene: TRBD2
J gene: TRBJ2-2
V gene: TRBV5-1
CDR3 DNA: TGCGCCAGCAGCCCCTTAGCGGGGGGCAACACCGGGGAGCTGTTTTTT
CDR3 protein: CASSPLAGGNTGELFF

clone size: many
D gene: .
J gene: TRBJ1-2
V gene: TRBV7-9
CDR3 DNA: TGTGCCAGCAGCTTAAGGTGGGACTATGGCTACACCTTC
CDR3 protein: CASSLRWDYGYTF

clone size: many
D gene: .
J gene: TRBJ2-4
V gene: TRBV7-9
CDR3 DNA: TGTGCCAGCAGCCGTAAGGACGGAAACATTCAGTACTTC
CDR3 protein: CASSRKDGNIQYF

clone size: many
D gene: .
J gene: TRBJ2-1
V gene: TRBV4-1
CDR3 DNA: TGCGCCAGCAGCCAAGAGGAGGCTGGAGAGCAGTTCTTC
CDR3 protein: CASSQEEAGEQFF

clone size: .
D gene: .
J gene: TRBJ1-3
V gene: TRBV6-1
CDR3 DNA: TGTGCCAGCAGTGAATCACCGTATAGCTCTGGAAACACCATATATTTT
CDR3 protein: CASSESPYSSGNTIYF

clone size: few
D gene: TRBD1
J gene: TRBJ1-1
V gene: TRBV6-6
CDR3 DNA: TGTGCCAGCAGTTACAACCCGACAGGGGGATTTACGGAAGCTTTCTTT
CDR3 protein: CASSYNPTGGFTEAFF

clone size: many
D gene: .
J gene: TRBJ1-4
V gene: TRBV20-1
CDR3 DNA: TGCAGTGCTTTAAAAGGGGGGCTTGGTGAAAAACTGTTTTTT
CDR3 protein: CSALKGGLGEKLFF

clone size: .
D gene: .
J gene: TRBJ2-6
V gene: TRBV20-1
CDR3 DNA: TGCAGTGCTAGACTCCAGGGGCCAAGGACTGGGGCCAACGTCCTGACTTTC
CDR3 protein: CSARLQGPRTGANVLTF

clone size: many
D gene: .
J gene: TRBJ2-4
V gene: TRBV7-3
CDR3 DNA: TGTGCCAGCAGCTTAGGGTCGGAAAACATTCAGTACTTC
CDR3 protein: CASSLGSENIQYF